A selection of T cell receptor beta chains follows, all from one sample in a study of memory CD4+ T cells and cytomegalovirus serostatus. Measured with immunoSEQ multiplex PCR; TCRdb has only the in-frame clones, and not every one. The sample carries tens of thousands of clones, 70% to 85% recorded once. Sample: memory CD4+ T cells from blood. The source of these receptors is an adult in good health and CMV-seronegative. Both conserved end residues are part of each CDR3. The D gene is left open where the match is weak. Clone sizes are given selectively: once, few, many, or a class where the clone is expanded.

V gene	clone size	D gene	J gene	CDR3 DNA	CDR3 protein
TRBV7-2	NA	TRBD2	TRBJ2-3	TGTGCCAGCAGCTTAGCTGGACTAGCGGGGGTTAGCACAGATACGCAGTATTTT	CASSLAGLAGVSTDTQYF
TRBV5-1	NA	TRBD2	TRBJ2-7	TGCGCCCAGGTCCCCCACCGGGACTACGCCTACGAGCAGTACTTC	CAQVPHRDYAYEQYF
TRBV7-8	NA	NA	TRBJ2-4	TGTGCCAGCAGCTTAGTTCGGGGACATCCCGGTGGAGCCAAAAACATTCAGTACTTC	CASSLVRGHPGGAKNIQYF
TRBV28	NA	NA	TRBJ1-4	TGTGCCAGCAGTACCCAACCTAATGAAAAACTGTTTTTT	CASSTQPNEKLFF
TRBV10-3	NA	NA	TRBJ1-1	TGTGCCATCAGCCGGACTGGGGCGACTGACACTGAAGCTTTCTTT	CAISRTGATDTEAFF
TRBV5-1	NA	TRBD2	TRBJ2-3	TGCGCCAGCAGCCCCGGGACTAGCGCCTCCAATACGCAGTATTTT	CASSPGTSASNTQYF
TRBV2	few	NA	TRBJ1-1	TGTGCCAGCAAATTGGGGGAATTCGGGGAAGCTTTCTTT	CASKLGEFGEAFF
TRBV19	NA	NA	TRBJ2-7	TGTGCCAGTAGTATAGGTGGGGTATCCTACGAGCAGTACTTC	CASSIGGVSYEQYF
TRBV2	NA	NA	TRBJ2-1	TGTGCCAGTTTTACCTACAATGAGCAGTTCTTC	CASFTYNEQFF
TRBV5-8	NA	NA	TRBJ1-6	TGTGCCAGCAGCTTGGATGGGAATTCACCCCTCCACTTT	CASSLDGNSPLHF
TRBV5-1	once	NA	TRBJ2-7	TGCGCCAGCAGCTTGATGGCGGGGGCCGCCTACGAGCAGTACTTC	CASSLMAGAAYEQYF
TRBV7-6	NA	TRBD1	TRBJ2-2	TGTGCCAGCAGTCCTGGACAGGGAGGCACCGGGGAGCTGTTTTTT	CASSPGQGGTGELFF
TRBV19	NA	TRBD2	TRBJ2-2	TGTGCCAGTAGGAGTCTAGGCGGGGGGGCCCCGAACACCGGGGAGCTGTTTTTT	CASRSLGGGAPNTGELFF
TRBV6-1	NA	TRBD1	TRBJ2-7	TGTGCCAGCAGACCAGGGACAGGGGGTCGATACGAGCAGTACTTC	CASRPGTGGRYEQYF
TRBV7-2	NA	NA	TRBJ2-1	TGTGCCAGCAGCTTAACCGTCCGGAAGTCCAATGAGCAGTTCTTC	CASSLTVRKSNEQFF